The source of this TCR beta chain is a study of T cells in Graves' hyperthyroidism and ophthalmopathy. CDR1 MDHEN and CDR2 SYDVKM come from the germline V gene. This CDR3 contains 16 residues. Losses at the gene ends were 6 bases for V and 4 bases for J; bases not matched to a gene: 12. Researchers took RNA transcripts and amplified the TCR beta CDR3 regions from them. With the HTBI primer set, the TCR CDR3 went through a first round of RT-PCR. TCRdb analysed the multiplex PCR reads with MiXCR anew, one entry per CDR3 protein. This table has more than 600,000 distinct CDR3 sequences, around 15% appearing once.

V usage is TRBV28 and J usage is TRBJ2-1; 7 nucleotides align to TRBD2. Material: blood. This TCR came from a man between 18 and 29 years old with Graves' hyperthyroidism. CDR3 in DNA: TGTGCCAGCAGGACACCGGCGGGAGAGGTTTACAATGAGCAGTTCTTC. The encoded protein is CASRTPAGEVYNEQFF.